Shown below are 10 T cell receptor beta chains from a single sample sequenced in a study of T cell responses to AZD1222 COVID-19 vaccine. Sequencing was performed with immunoSEQ multiplex PCR; in TCRdb, only in-frame clones are kept and a portion is missing. There are 150,000 to 200,000 clones in the sample; roughly 92% occur only once, and just over 5% lies in the top ten. Here the sequenced sample was peripheral blood, taken 28 days after the second AZD1222 dose. Receptors originate from an adult who received the AZD1222 COVID-19 vaccine.

The chain has TRBV6-5 and TRBJ2-1; D could derive from TRBD1 or TRBD2 (5 bases each). V lost 7 bases and J lost 7, with 20 bases in between. The CDR3 has 15 amino acids. CDR1 MNHEY and CDR2 SVGAGI come from the germline V gene. The CDR3 protein is CASTPPGAQGNEQFF. CDR3 in DNA: TGTGCCAGCACCCCACCCGGGGCCCAGGGAAATGAGCAGTTCTTC.

The V call is TRBV13, the J call TRBJ2-7; D assignment may be TRBD1 or TRBD2 (5 bases each). V lost 4 bases, J lost 4 bases, and 14 bases lay in between. This CDR3 contains 14 residues. From germline, CDR1 is PRHDT and CDR2 FYEKMQ (reference sequence). In nucleotides, the CDR3 is TGTGCCAGCAGCTCCAGAGGGGTTCGGTACGAGCAGTACTTC. Amino acids: CASSSRGVRYEQYF.

This chain connects TRBV18 to TRBJ1-2; D perhaps matches TRBD1 (5 bases). Germline V gives CDR1 KGHSH, CDR2 LQKENI. The CDR3 is 14 residues long. Trimming stripped 1 base from V and 7 bases from J, with 13 bases between. The CDR3: CASSPRYRDVGYTF. CDR3 DNA: TGTGCCAGCTCACCACGGTATCGGGACGTTGGCTACACCTTC.

The rearrangement joins TRBV2 to TRBJ1-2, with 7 positions matching TRBD1. The CDR3 is 13 residues long. Germline V gives CDR1 SNHLY, CDR2 FYNNEI. Trimming cost V 5 bases and J 8 bases; bases outside gene matches: 8. The CDR3, as DNA: TGTGCCAGCAGTCCGACAGGGACTTGGGGCTACACCTTC. It yields the protein CASSPTGTWGYTF. Based on the CDR3 plus reference TRBV2 and TRBJ1-2, the full variable domain is EPEVTQTPSHQVTQMGQEVILRCVPISNHLYFYWYRQILGQKVEFLVSFYNNEISEKSEIFDDQFSVERPDGSNFTLKIRSTKLEDSAMYFCASSPTGTWGYTFGSGTRLTVV.

The rearrangement links TRBV5-1 to TRBJ2-3; 7 bases match TRBD2. This CDR3 has 17 residues. The germline gives CDR1 SGHRS, CDR2 YFSETQ. V dropped 3 bases and J dropped 2; count of bases not matched to a gene: 12. Here the CDR3 reads CASSWGLQRDLTDTQYF. The CDR3 DNA sequence: TGCGCCAGCAGCTGGGGGTTACAGCGGGACCTCACAGATACGCAGTATTTT.

The chain couples TRBV4-3 to TRBJ2-5, with D possibly matching TRBD2 (5 bases). Germline V gene data show CDR1 as LGHNA and CDR2 as YSLEER. V was trimmed by 0 bases and J by 5 bases, leaving 22 bases between them. CDR3 size: 18 residues. Here the CDR3 DNA reads TGCGCCAGCAGCCAAGAAGTAGGTTTGCGGCCGACGGGGGAGACCCAGTACTTC. As protein: CASSQEVGLRPTGETQYF.

This chain uses TRBV28 with TRBJ1-5; no clear D gene. This CDR3 has 12 residues. V was cut by 7 bases and J by 0 bases, with 4 bases left in between. CDR1 is MDHEN and CDR2 is SYDVKM in the germline V gene. The CDR3 loop reads CASTISNQPQHF. The CDR3 DNA sequence: TGTGCCAGCACAATTAGCAATCAGCCCCAGCATTTT.

The CDR3 sequence: CASSFPGDEQYF. The CDR3 nucleotides are TGTGCCAGCAGTTTTCCGGGGGACGAGCAGTACTTC. This sequence joins TRBV27 and TRBJ2-7, with D maybe TRBD2 (6 bases). V was shortened by 3 bases and J by 5 bases, with 8 bases between the two germline ends. The CDR3 is 12 amino acids. Germline CDR1 MNHEY, CDR2 SMNVEV (reference sequence).

This rearrangement joins TRBV4-2 to TRBJ2-7; TRBD1 is a possible D gene (6 bases). V dropped 0 bases and J dropped 0 bases, with 15 bases sitting between them. The CDR3 consists of 17 residues. Germline values: CDR1 LGHNA, CDR2 YNFKEQ. The CDR3: CASSQDLRGGGSYEQYF. CDR3 in DNA: TGTGCCAGCAGCCAAGATCTCAGGGGTGGGGGCTCCTACGAGCAGTACTTC.

The genes are TRBV19 and TRBJ1-4; 7 bases agree with TRBD1. CDR3 length equals 13 residues. V shed 7 bases and J 7 bases; nucleotides not matched to a gene: 6. Germline V lookup: CDR1 LNHDA, CDR2 SQIVND (reference sequence). CDR3 bases: TGTGCCAGTACTGGGACAGCGGGTGAAAAACTGTTTTTT. Translated: CASTGTAGEKLFF.